The 3 T cell receptor beta chains given below trace back to one sample, sequenced in a study of CD4 T cells in relation to SARS-CoV-2 and coronaviruses. Assay used: immunoSEQ multiplex PCR; TCRdb lists only in-frame clones, some missing. The sample includes 41,000 or so clones, approximately 84% of them seen just once. These receptors lack a known antigen. What was sequenced was naive CD4+ T cells from PBMCs, cultured in vitro. Subset given: naive CD4+ T cells isolated by negative enrichment. The source of these receptors is an adult with COVID-19.

J is TRBJ2-3 and V is TRBV18, with 7 positions matching TRBD1. The length of the CDR3 is 14 residues. The V and J ends lost 8 bases and 2 bases, in that order; junction bases with no gene match: 7. Per the germline V gene, CDR1 is KGHSH and CDR2 is LQKENI. The CDR3, as DNA: TGTGCCAGCGGGTGGGACAGTATCACAGATACGCAGTATTTT. Translated: CASGWDSITDTQYF.

V and J are TRBV5-1 and TRBJ2-3; 11 bases are shared with TRBD2. Unmatched junction bases numbered 11, after V lost 2 bases and J lost 6 bases. The CDR3 has 17 amino acids. Germline values: CDR1 SGHRS, CDR2 YFSETQ. The CDR3 bases are TGCGCCAGCAGCTTTCAACTAGCGGGAGTGAGTGTGGATACGCAGTATTTT. This encodes CASSFQLAGVSVDTQYF.

The chain uses TRBV30 and TRBJ2-1; TRBD2 is a possible D gene (5 bases). The CDR3 is 18 residues long. With 4 bases removed from V and 5 bases from J, the gap between germline ends came to 27 bases. The germline V gene has CDR1 GTSNPN and CDR2 SVGIG (reference sequence). CDR3 amino acids: CAWISPRIALDGDNEQFF. The CDR3 DNA sequence: TGTGCCTGGATCTCTCCCAGAATAGCGCTTGATGGGGACAATGAGCAGTTCTTC.